One T cell receptor beta chain is described in this entry. As yet, its antigen is unknown. The read falls 3 residues short of the CDR3 end, and the missing part is taken from the germline J gene. These data are taken from a study of T cells in women clearing cervical HPV infection. General study findings and limits: Controls had more TRBV6-7 (approximately 0.16%) than cases (about 0.11%). CIN3+ cases had significantly higher TCR richness than controls; evenness did not differ.

Losses at the gene ends were 4 bases for V and 1 base for J; bases not matched to a gene: 3. Germline V gives CDR1 SGHRS, CDR2 YFSETQ. The CDR3 has 14 amino acids. Produced via immunoSEQ multiplex PCR; TCRdb's table is partial and in-frame only. The ten top clones account for under 8.5%, within a sample of about 30,000 clones. Sequencing input: blood buffy coat. The clonotype originates from a woman aged 18 to 75 with a cervical HPV16 infection that either progressed to CIN3+ or cleared (not recorded which). The J gene is TRBJ2-7, the V gene TRBV5-1; 9 nucleotides match TRBD2. The CDR3 loop is CASSVAGESYEQYF. The CDR3 DNA, read in part, is TGCGCCAGCAGCGTAGCGGGGGAGTCCTACGAG.